This T cell receptor beta chain was identified during a study of shared clonotypes between healthy human individuals. Clones were sequenced by immunoSEQ multiplex PCR, and TCRdb holds only the in-frame ones, with some missing. Among approximately 2.5 million clones listed, approximately 94% were seen once. Sequencing was performed on naive CD4+ T cells sorted from blood. Subset specified: CD45RA+ positively selected. This TCR came from a man younger than 35 in good health.

The CDR3 protein is CASSLWQGGSPLHF. For the CDR3, the DNA is TGTGCCAGCAGCTTGTGGCAGGGAGGTTCACCCCTCCACTTT. V usage is TRBV5-6 and J usage is TRBJ1-6; D is perhaps TRBD1 (5 bases). Trimming took 1 base from V and 9 from J, leaving 11 bases between them. This CDR3 region has 14 residues. Germline V gene sequence: CDR1 SGHDT, CDR2 YYEEEE. The whole variable domain, remainder taken from reference TRBV5-6 and TRBJ1-6, is DAGVTQSPTHLIKTRGQQVTLRCSPKSGHDTVSWYQQALGQGPQFIFQYYEEEERQRGNFPDRFSGHQFPNYSSELNVNALLLGDSALYLCASSLWQGGSPLHFGNGTRLTVT.